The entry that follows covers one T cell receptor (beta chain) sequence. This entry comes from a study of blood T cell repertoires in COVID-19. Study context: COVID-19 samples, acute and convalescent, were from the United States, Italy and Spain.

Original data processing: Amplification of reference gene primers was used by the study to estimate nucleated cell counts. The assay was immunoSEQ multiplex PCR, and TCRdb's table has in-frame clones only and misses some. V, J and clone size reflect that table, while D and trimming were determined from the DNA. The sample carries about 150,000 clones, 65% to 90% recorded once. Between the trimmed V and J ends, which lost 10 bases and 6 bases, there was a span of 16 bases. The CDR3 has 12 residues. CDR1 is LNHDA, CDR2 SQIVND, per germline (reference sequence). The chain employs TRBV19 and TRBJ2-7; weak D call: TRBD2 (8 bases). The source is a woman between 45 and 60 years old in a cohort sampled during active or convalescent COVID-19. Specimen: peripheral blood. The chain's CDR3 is CATREGALEQYF. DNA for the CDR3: TGTGCCACACGGGAGGGGGCCCTCGAGCAGTACTTC.